The 2 T cell receptor beta chains listed next were all sequenced from one sample in a study of T-cell reconstitution after alpha-beta-depleted transplantation in children. Researchers prepared the TCRbeta library using unique molecular identifiers, the study reports. TCRdb passed the PCR reads through MiXCR, listing each CDR3 protein once. The profile shows some 500,000 distinct CDR3 sequences, around 16% of them singletons. Sequencing used PBMCs from the stem cell graft donor, obtained from the stem cell graft. These receptors were obtained from a human donor who donated a stem cell graft to a child with acute lymphoblastic leukemia.

This clonotype was counted many times. The chain combines TRBV4-2 with TRBJ2-1, with D possibly being TRBD1 or TRBD2 (8 bases each). Trimming stripped 6 bases from V and 0 bases from J, with 27 bases between. This CDR3 spans 20 amino acids. Germline-derived CDR1 and CDR2 are LGHNA and YNFKEQ. CDR3 sequence reads: CASSYIRGLRSGSSYNEQFF. CDR3 DNA sequence: TGTGCCAGCAGTTACATCAGGGGGCTGAGGAGCGGGAGCTCCTACAATGAGCAGTTCTTC.

This clonotype was observed a handful of times. The V gene is TRBV15, the J gene TRBJ1-5; D is unclear. Trimming took 0 bases from V and 2 from J, leaving 11 bases between them. CDR1 is LNHNV, CDR2 YYDKDF, per germline (reference sequence). The CDR3 contains 16 residues. The CDR3, as DNA: TGTGCCACCAGCAGAGATCAAGGGAGCGGCAATCAGCCCCAGCATTTT. Protein product: CATSRDQGSGNQPQHF.